This T cell receptor beta chain originates from a study of identical twins (dated by TCRdb to 2016 to 2017). Concerning the study at large: TCR alpha and beta repertoires from monozygotic twins, unrelated adults of various ages and cord blood were deep-sequenced to test whether fetal clonotypes persist. Replicate twin experiments were performed at different times using different library preparation protocols to rule out contamination.

Every donor was a healthy Caucasian. The twin cohort consisted of three pairs of female monozygotic twins, all aged 18 to 29 years. Peripheral blood mononuclear cells were the source from which RNA for the TCR libraries was isolated. Study-level results and caveats: Fewer insertions were carried by abundant cord blood beta clonotypes, a similar but weaker trend appeared in young adult naive repertoires, and no such trend appeared in memory repertoires. Compared with coincidental sharing between unrelated individuals, an excess of low generation-probability sequences was observed among out-of-frame TCR alpha sequences shared between twins. In monozygotic twins, out-of-frame TCR alpha sharing was systematically underestimated by recombination models, although the models agreed with sharing between unrelated individuals. Because the same donors could not be followed over many years, conclusions were based on cross-sectional statistical analysis. Invariant T cells such as MAIT and iNKT could partly confound zero-insertion analyses, though diverse VJ usage argued against this for most clonotypes. The excess sharing between twins in beta out-of-frame sequences was weaker because fewer shared sequences reduced the signal-to-noise ratio.

Points on this clonotype: Its binding antigen is unknown. Base qualities are not recorded, but no much larger clone differs from it by a single base.

Library prep was done by 5' RACE. Sequencing was performed on an Illumina HiSeq 2000. Template switching added a universal primer binding site, and the final cDNA carried a unique molecular identifier that allowed TCR cDNA molecules to be counted accurately. Specific primers in the conserved constant-segment region were used to synthesize first-strand cDNA for the TCR alpha and beta chains. To control for contamination, every cDNA library carried two barcodes: a SMART-Mk sample barcode plus Illumina barcodes. TruSeq adapter sequences, together with Illumina sample barcodes, were added in two successive PCR steps. The TCR alpha and beta cDNA libraries were sequenced on the Illumina HiSeq platform using custom primers. Per the authors' processing: Raw reads were processed with MiGEC to extract unique molecular identifiers, and MiXCR was used to determine CDR3 positions. Recombination models were inferred per individual with the repgenHMM and IGoR tools using an EM algorithm. Shared clonotype analysis was performed with the tcR package in R, normalizing sharing by the product of cloneset sizes. To study raw recombination without the effects of thymic and clonal selection, out-of-frame nonproductive sequences were analyzed. The public reads were run again by TCRdb, first through fastp at Q25 and then through MiXCR, and only productive beta chains were kept. Each CDR3 protein appears once, grouped with its most common genes and DNA. In this record, the V and J calls reflect TCRdb's handling and not the investigators' own analysis. The sample table records fewer than 900,000 distinct CDR3 sequences; 21% of these occur just once. Approximately 4.3% of the sample rests with the top ten.

Between the V and J ends, shortened by 6 bases and 4 bases respectively, the junction contains 12 bases. Based on the germline V gene (reference sequence), the CDR1 and CDR2 sequences are DFQATT and SNEGSKA. The CDR3 starts with the cysteine, ends with the phenylalanine, and has 12 residues. CDR3 DNA only is kept here, 36 bases in frame from base 1. The same sample was also studied in work on T cells expressing NK-cell markers. The second source states: Three sorted T-cell subsets (CD3+CD56+NKG2C+, CD3+CD56+NKG2C- and CD3+CD56-NKG2C+) from several donors had their TCR beta-chain repertoires profiled. Of the eight sequenced donors, seven were found to be HCMV-seropositive and one was found to be HCMV-seronegative. To restrict sorting to alphabetaTCR-expressing T cells, an anti-gammadeltaTCR antibody was added in several experiments. In more than five donors, the dominant CD3+CD56+NKG2C+ clonotypes were found to rank among the top 10 CD8+ clonotypes and to make up about 1.0-7.5% of CD8+ T cells. Those dominant clonotypes were again the most abundant among CD3+CD56-NKG2C+ cells in a handful of donors, at roughly 25-65%. Whether the expanded NKG2C-expressing T cell clones were specific for HCMV antigens was left unclear. All eight donors whose samples were sequenced were randomly selected healthy volunteers, three of them men and five women. HCMV serostatus was determined by detecting HCMV-specific IgG in serum with a commercial ELISA kit. For over five donors, unsorted PBMC were also used to sequence bulk peripheral blood T-cell repertoires. MIGEC was used to demultiplex reads and group the reads by UMI, and MiTCR was used to assemble and quantify clonotypes. To remove erroneous sequences, TCR cDNA sequences were retained only when supported by two or more reads. The tcR package was used for downstream repertoire analysis, with clonotypes matched between fractions based on CDR3 nucleotide sequence plus V segment. Antigen specificity was annotated against VDJdb with VDJmatch, allowing one amino acid substitution in CDR3.

Material for sequencing was PBMCs. This clonotype was sampled from a woman younger than 30 in good health. The V gene is TRBV20-1 and the J gene is TRBJ1-2, with TRBD1 perhaps the D gene, on 6 matching bases. The DNA sequence follows: TGCAGTGCCAACCGGGACACCTATGGCTACACCTTC. Its product reads: CSANRDTYGYTF.